These 20 T cell receptor beta chains came from one sample sequenced in a study of tissue T cells after allogeneic stem cell transplantation. Only in-frame clones appear in the TCRdb table, and some are missing; sequencing was by immunoSEQ multiplex PCR. The data contain under 8,500 clones, about 50% of them singletons. Indicated time point: mouse harvest day 7 after allogeneic transplant. Tail vein injection delivered 10^7 T-cell-depleted bone marrow cells and 10^6 splenic CD5+ T cells. The sample was gut tissue. All receptors derive from a female BALB/c mouse given C57BL/6 T cells with graft-versus-host disease after an allogeneic hematopoietic cell transplant.

As concerns this clone: Genes here carry mouse names. The CDR3 loop is CASSSGGGGGTLYF. The CDR3 bases that were read are TGTGCCAGCTCCTCTGGGGGGGGAGGGGGCACCTTGTAC. The J gene is TRBJ2-4, the V gene TRBV12-1; 9 bases map to TRBD2. The CDR3 end falls 1 residue outside the read, so it is completed with the germline J gene. The CDR3 sequence is 14 residues long. From germline, CDR1 is SGHSN and CDR2 HYEKVE. V trimming: 4 bases; J trimming: 8 bases; junction bases outside the gene matches: 9.

There are a few counts of this clone. Mouse germline and gene names are used. Read coverage stops 1 residue before the CDR3 terminus; the germline J gene supplies the remainder. The chain combines TRBV3 with TRBJ1-4; 7 bases are shared with TRBD1. Per germline, CDR1 SNHLY and CDR2 FYNGKV (reference sequence). Trimming at V came to 5 bases and at J to 5 bases, leaving 2 bases not matched to a gene. This CDR3 spans 13 amino acids. The covered CDR3 bases are TGTGCCAGCAGCCCGACAGGGAACGAAAGATTATTT. Translation: CASSPTGNERLF. The whole CDR3 protein is CASSPTGNERLFF.

This clone was seen a handful of times. Gene names follow the mouse nomenclature. Read coverage stops 1 residue before the CDR3 terminus; the germline J gene supplies the remainder. The chain is built from TRBV3 and TRBJ1-3; D is ambiguous. CDR3 length equals 12 residues. CDR1 is SNHLY, CDR2 FYNGKV, per germline (reference sequence). Trimming removed 10 bases at V and 0 bases at J, with 7 bases between. CDR3 loop: CATQNSGNTLYF. The covered CDR3 bases are TGTGCCACACAGAATTCTGGAAATACGCTCTAT.

This clone came up once. Genes and germline come from the mouse. From the germline J gene comes the end of the CDR3, since the read stops 1 residue before it. The V gene is TRBV12-1, the J gene TRBJ1-4; maybe TRBD1 (6 bases). This CDR3 spans 16 amino acids. V lost 0 bases and J lost 0, with 10 bases in between. CDR1 is SGHSN, CDR2 HYEKVE, per germline. The CDR3 is CASSLEDRLSNERLFF. The part of the CDR3 DNA that was read is TGTGCCAGCTCTCTCGAGGACAGACTTTCCAACGAAAGATTATTT.

As concerns this clone: These gene names are mouse names. Coverage ceases 1 residue before the CDR3 finishes, and the germline J gene fills in the end. The chain has TRBV23 and TRBJ2-4. Germline-derived CDR1 and CDR2 are KGHTA and FQNQQP. The CDR3 runs 14 residues. The sequenced CDR3 bases are TGCTCCAGCAGTCAATGGGGGAGTCAAAACACCTTGTAC. Protein product: CSSSQWGSQNTLY. The complete CDR3 sequence is CSSSQWGSQNTLYF.

Regarding this clone: The genes are named according to mouse. The read falls 1 residue short of the CDR3 end, and the missing part is taken from the germline J gene. The chain has TRBV26 and TRBJ1-1; D uncertain. The CDR3 is 13 amino acids. The V gene's germline CDR1 is KGHPV and CDR2 FQNQEV (reference sequence). Trimming cost V 6 bases and J 0 bases, with 8 bases left between them. CDR3 DNA (partial): TGTGCCAGCAGCCCGACACCAAACACAGAAGTCTTC. Protein product: CASSPTPNTEVF. The whole CDR3 is CASSPTPNTEVFF.

Details on this clone: Any gene name here is a mouse gene name. The CDR3 end falls 1 residue outside the read, so it is completed with the germline J gene. The chain recombines TRBV19 with TRBJ2-3; D not certain. The germline CDR1 and CDR2 sequences are FNHDT and SITEND (reference sequence). The CDR3 runs 12 residues. Trimming took off 1 base at V and 7 bases at J, with 7 bases between the two ends. The CDR3 loop is CASSIRGKTLYF. Incomplete CDR3 DNA: TGTGCCAGCAGTATACGAGGGAAAACGCTGTAT.

The sample holds a few counts of this clone. Genes and germline are mouse. The read stops 1 residue short of the end of the CDR3; the missing end is completed from the germline J gene. V usage is TRBV23 and J usage is TRBJ2-7; the DNA was not compared with TRBD1, the D call given in the table. The CDR3 sequence is 12 residues long. Looked up from germline, CDR1 is KGHTA and CDR2 is FQNQQP. The covered CDR3 bases are TGCTCCAGCAGTCAAGAGGGGGCTGAACAGTAC. This codes for CSSSQEGAEQY. In full, the CDR3 is CSSSQEGAEQYF.

This clone occurred once. Mouse gene names apply. The DNA ends 1 residue before the CDR3 does, and the rest of the CDR3 is filled in from the germline J gene. V usage is TRBV16 and J usage is TRBJ1-3; no reliable D call. Germline CDR1 SGHSA, CDR2 FRNQAP. The CDR3 spans 14 residues. V lost 1 base, J lost 0 bases, and 4 bases lay in between. The sequenced part of the CDR3 DNA is TGTGCAAGCAGCTTAGCGCATTCTGGAAATACGCTCTAT. This encodes CASSLAHSGNTLY. The CDR3 in full is CASSLAHSGNTLYF.

Worth noting for this clone: Gene names and germline refer to mouse. The read comes to an end 1 residue before the CDR3 does, leaving the germline J gene to fill in the end. V and J are TRBV13-1 and TRBJ2-4; the match to TRBD1 covers 7 bases. The V gene's germline CDR1 is NSHNY and CDR2 SYGAGN. The J segment lost 0 bases and the V segment lost 2 bases, leaving 3 bases of the junction unmatched. CDR3 length: 15 amino acids. CDR3 sequence: CASSDRGFSQNTLYF. The part of the CDR3 DNA that was read is TGTGCCAGCAGTGACAGGGGGTTTAGTCAAAACACCTTGTAC.

Regarding this clone: The gene symbols are mouse symbols. With the read ending 1 residue before the CDR3 end, the germline J gene is used to fill in that end. At the DNA level, this CDR3 is encoded by other sequences in the same sample as well. The chain combines TRBV26 with TRBJ1-2; tentatively, D is TRBD1 (5 bases). V was shortened by 5 bases and J by 3 bases, with 10 bases between the two germline ends. Per germline, CDR1 KGHPV and CDR2 FQNQEV (reference sequence). The CDR3 totals 13 residues. The CDR3 is CASSLGGDSDYTF. The CDR3 DNA, read in part, is TGTGCCAGCAGTTTGGGGGGGGACTCCGACTACACC.

For this clone: Gene names denote mouse genes. Read data end 1 residue before the CDR3 end; the end is taken from the germline J gene. The J gene is TRBJ1-3, the V gene TRBV26; TRBD1 aligns across 10 bases. CDR3 size: 15 residues. Germline CDR1 is KGHPV and CDR2 is FQNQEV (reference sequence). V was clipped by 4 bases and J by 4 bases; unmatched bases: 4. The CDR3 DNA, read in part, is TGTGCCAGCAGTCGGGGACAGGGGAACGGAAATACGCTCTAT. Translating it yields CASSRGQGNGNTLY. The full CDR3 protein is CASSRGQGNGNTLYF. Drawing the rest from reference TRBV26 and TRBJ1-3, the complete variable domain is NSKVIQTPRYLVKGQGQKAKMRCIPEKGHPVVFWYQQNKNNEFKFLINFQNQEVLQQIDMTEKRFSAECPSNSPCSLEIQSSEAGDSALYLCASSRGQGNGNTLYFGEGSRLIVV.

The sample holds a few counts of this clone. Genes and germline come from the mouse. From the germline J gene comes the end of the CDR3, since the read stops 1 residue before it. V usage is TRBV13-2 and J usage is TRBJ2-7; D remains ambiguous. The CDR3 totals 12 residues. Germline V lookup: CDR1 NNHNN, CDR2 SYGAGS (reference sequence). Trimming stripped 3 bases from V and 3 bases from J, with 7 bases between. This CDR3 is CASGAILYEQYF. The CDR3 DNA, read in part, is TGTGCCAGCGGTGCCATCCTCTATGAACAGTAC.

As to this clone: These gene names are mouse names. The CDR3 loop is CASSRGQGDTEVFF. The sequenced part of the CDR3 DNA is TGTGCCAGCAGCCGGGGACAGGGGGACACAGAAGTCTTC. The chain combines TRBV26 with TRBJ1-1; TRBD1 aligns across 11 bases. The read ends 1 residue shy of where the CDR3 ends; the end is completed using the germline J gene. CDR3 length: 14 residues. V lost 6 bases and J lost 3; bases outside the gene matches: 3. Germline CDR1 and CDR2: KGHPV and FQNQEV (reference sequence).

This clone was detected only a few times. The genes are named according to mouse. From the germline J gene comes the end of the CDR3, since the read stops 1 residue before it. In the same sample, other DNA sequences code for this CDR3. This chain connects TRBV26 to TRBJ1-1; D is unresolved. The CDR3 spans 14 residues. Germline CDR1 reads KGHPV; CDR2 reads FQNQEV (reference sequence). Trimming stripped 2 bases from V and 0 bases from J, with 7 bases between. The CDR3 loop is CASSLEGANTEVFF. The sequenced CDR3 bases are TGTGCCAGCAGTCTGGAGGGTGCAAACACAGAAGTCTTC.

This clone was counted between two and nine times. Genes and germline come from the mouse. The observed sequence ends 1 residue before the CDR3 terminus, with the missing tail filled in from the germline J gene. The chain employs TRBV2 and TRBJ2-5; D may correspond to TRBD1 or TRBD2 (5 bases each). The CDR3 sequence is 14 residues long. The germline V gene encodes CDR1 LGHNA and CDR2 YSYQKL. Trimming took 0 bases from V and 2 from J, leaving 6 bases between them. CDR3 in amino acids: CASSQDGGQDTQYF. The CDR3 bases that were read are TGTGCCAGCAGCCAAGACGGGGGCCAAGACACCCAGTAC.

A note on this clone: Mouse gene names and germline throughout. Read coverage stops 1 residue before the CDR3 terminus; the germline J gene supplies the remainder. The J gene is TRBJ2-7, the V gene TRBV4, with D possibly matching TRBD2 (5 bases). The CDR3 contains 13 residues. The germline V gene has CDR1 LGHDT and CDR2 YNNKQL (reference sequence). The V end was cut by 3 bases, the J end by 4 bases, with 10 bases between. The CDR3 sequence is CASSYWEPYEQYF. CDR3 bases read: TGTGCCAGCAGCTACTGGGAGCCTTATGAACAGTAC.

For this clone: The genes and germline here are from mouse. Sequencing ends 1 residue short of the CDR3 end; the germline J gene provides the rest. This sequence joins TRBV26 and TRBJ2-4; D tentatively reads TRBD1 or TRBD2 (6 bases each). V was cut by 6 bases and J by 7 bases, with 14 bases left in between. Germline V gives CDR1 KGHPV, CDR2 FQNQEV (reference sequence). The CDR3 covers 13 residues. The sequenced part of the CDR3 DNA is TGTGCCAGCAGGGTTTGGGGGCCGGACACCTTGTAC. Amino acids: CASRVWGPDTLY. In full, the CDR3 reads CASRVWGPDTLYF.

This clone is medium-sized (0.01 to 0.1%) within its sample. Gene names are the mouse ones. The read terminates 1 residue before the CDR3 end, so the remaining end is supplied by the germline J gene. J is TRBJ2-7 and V is TRBV26; unclear D gene. V dropped 2 bases and J dropped 4 bases, with 6 bases sitting between them. CDR1 KGHPV and CDR2 FQNQEV come from the germline V gene (reference sequence). CDR3 size: 12 residues. The sequenced part of the CDR3 DNA is TGTGCCAGCAGTCTGGGGAATTATGAACAGTAC. Its translation: CASSLGNYEQY. The full CDR3 is CASSLGNYEQYF. Variable domain in full (rest from reference TRBV26 and TRBJ2-7): NSKVIQTPRYLVKGQGQKAKMRCIPEKGHPVVFWYQQNKNNEFKFLINFQNQEVLQQIDMTEKRFSAECPSNSPCSLEIQSSEAGDSALYLCASSLGNYEQYFGPGTRLTVL.

Note on this clone: The gene names here belong to mouse. The read finishes 1 residue shy of the CDR3 end, and the germline J gene is used to complete it. The chain joins TRBV26 to TRBJ1-6; D is possibly TRBD1 (6 bases). TRBJ1-6 is annotated as an ORF whose role is uncertain. Germline V CDR1 and CDR2: KGHPV, FQNQEV (reference sequence). Deletions cut 6 bases from V and 4 bases from J, with 10 bases between. The length of the CDR3 is 14 residues. The CDR3 spells CASSRGQYNSPLYF. The sequenced part of the CDR3 DNA is TGTGCCAGCAGCCGTGGACAGTATAATTCGCCCCTCTAC.